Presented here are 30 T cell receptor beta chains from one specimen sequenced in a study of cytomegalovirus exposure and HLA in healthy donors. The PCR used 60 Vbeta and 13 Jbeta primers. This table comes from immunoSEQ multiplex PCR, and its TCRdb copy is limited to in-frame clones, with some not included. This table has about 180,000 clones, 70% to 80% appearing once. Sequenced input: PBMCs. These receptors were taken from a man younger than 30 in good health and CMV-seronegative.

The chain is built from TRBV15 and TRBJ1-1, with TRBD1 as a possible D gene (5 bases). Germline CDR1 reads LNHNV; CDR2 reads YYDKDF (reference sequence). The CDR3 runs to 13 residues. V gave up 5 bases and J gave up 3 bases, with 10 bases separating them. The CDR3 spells CATSFFRDTEAFF. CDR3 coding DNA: TGTGCCACCAGCTTTTTCAGGGACACTGAAGCTTTCTTT. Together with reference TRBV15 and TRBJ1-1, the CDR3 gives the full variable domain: DAMVIQNPRYQVTQFGKPVTLSCSQTLNHNVMYWYQQKSSQAPKLLFHYYDKDFNNEADTPDNFQSRRPNTSFCFLDIRSPGLGDTAMYLCATSFFRDTEAFFGQGTRLTVV.

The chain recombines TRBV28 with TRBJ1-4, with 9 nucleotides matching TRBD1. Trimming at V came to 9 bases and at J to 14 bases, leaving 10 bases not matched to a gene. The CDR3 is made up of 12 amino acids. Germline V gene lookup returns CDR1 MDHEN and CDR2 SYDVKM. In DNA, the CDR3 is TGTGCCAGTGGACAGGGGCGACAGGGGCTGTTTTTT. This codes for CASGQGRQGLFF.

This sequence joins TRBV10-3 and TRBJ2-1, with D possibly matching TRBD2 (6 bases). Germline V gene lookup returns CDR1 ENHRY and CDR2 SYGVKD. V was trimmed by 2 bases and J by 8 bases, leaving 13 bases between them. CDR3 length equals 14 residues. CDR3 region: CAISEPTRVHEQFF. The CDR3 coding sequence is TGTGCCATCAGTGAGCCGACTAGGGTCCATGAGCAGTTCTTC.

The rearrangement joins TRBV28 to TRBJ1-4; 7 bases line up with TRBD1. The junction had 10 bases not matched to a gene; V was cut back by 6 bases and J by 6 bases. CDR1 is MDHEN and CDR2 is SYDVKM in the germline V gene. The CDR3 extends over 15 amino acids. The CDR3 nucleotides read TGTGCCAGCAGCTCACCACAGGGGCGGGATGAAAAACTGTTTTTT. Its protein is CASSSPQGRDEKLFF.

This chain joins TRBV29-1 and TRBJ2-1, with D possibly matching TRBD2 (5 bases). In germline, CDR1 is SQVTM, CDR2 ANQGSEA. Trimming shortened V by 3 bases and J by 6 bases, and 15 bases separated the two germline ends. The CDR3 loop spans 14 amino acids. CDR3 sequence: CSVEKDFGLNEQFF. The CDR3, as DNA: TGCAGCGTTGAGAAGGACTTTGGCCTCAATGAGCAGTTCTTC.

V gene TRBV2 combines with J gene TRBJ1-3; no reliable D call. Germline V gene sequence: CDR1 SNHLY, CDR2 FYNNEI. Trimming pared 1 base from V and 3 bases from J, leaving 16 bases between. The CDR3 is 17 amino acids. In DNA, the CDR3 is TGTGCCAGCAGTGAAGGGGTAGCATTCTTGAATGGAAACACCATATATTTT. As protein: CASSEGVAFLNGNTIYF.

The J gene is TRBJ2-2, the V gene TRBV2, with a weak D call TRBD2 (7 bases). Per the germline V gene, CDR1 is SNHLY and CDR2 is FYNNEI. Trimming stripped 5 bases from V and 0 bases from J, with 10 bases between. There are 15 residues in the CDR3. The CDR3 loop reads CASSPGGSNTGELFF. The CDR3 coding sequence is TGTGCCAGCAGTCCGGGGGGCTCGAACACCGGGGAGCTGTTTTTT.

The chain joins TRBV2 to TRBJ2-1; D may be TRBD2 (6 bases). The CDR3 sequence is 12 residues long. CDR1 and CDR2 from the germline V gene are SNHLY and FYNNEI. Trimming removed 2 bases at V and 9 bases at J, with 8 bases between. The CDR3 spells CASSERRGEQFF. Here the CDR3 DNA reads TGTGCCAGCAGTGAAAGGAGGGGTGAGCAGTTCTTC.

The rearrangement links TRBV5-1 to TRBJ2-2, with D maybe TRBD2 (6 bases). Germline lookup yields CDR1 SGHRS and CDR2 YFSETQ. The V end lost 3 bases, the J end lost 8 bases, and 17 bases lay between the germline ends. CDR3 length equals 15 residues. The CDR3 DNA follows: TGCGCCAGCAGCTCGGAGGGGACCCCGAGTGGGGAGCTGTTTTTT. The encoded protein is CASSSEGTPSGELFF.

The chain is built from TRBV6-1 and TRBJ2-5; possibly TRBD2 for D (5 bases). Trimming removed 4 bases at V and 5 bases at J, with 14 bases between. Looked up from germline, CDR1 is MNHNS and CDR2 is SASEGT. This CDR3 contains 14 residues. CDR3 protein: CASSGTAGGETQYF. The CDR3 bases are TGTGCCAGCAGTGGGACTGCCGGAGGTGAGACCCAGTACTTC.

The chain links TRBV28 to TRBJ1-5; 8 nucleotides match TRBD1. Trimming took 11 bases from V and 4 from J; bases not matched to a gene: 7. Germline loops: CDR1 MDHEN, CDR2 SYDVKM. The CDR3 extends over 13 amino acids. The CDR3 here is CAGRQGTNQPQHF. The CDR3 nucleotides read TGTGCCGGAAGACAGGGGACAAATCAGCCCCAGCATTTT.

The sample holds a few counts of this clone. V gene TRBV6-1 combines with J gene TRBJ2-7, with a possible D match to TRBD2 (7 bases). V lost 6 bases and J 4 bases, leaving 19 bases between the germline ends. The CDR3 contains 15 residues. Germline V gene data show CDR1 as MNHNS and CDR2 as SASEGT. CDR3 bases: TGTGCCAGCAGAGCCACGGGGGGCGTTGGGTACGAGCAGTACTTC. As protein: CASRATGGVGYEQYF.

CDR3: CASSLSALLWGQNEQFF. CDR3 DNA sequence: TGTGCCAGCAGTTTAAGCGCACTCCTCTGGGGCCAAAATGAGCAGTTCTTC. The chain uses TRBV28 and TRBJ2-1; D is perhaps TRBD1 (5 bases). V lost 2 bases, J lost 7 bases, and 21 bases lay in between. Germline CDR1 reads MDHEN; CDR2 reads SYDVKM. The CDR3 has 17 residues.

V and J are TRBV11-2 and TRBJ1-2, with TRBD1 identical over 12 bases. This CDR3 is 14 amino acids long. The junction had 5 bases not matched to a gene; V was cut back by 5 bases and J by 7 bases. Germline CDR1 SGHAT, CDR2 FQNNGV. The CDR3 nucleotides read TGTGCCAGCAGCCCGGGACAGGGGGCGCTTGGCTACACCTTC. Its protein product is CASSPGQGALGYTF.

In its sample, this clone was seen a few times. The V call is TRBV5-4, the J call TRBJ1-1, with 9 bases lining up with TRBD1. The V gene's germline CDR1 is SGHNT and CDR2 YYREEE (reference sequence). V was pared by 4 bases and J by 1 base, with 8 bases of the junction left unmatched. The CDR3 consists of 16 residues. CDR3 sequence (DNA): TGTGCCAGCAGCGTGGGGACAGGGTTGAGGAACACTGAAGCTTTCTTT. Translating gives CASSVGTGLRNTEAFF.

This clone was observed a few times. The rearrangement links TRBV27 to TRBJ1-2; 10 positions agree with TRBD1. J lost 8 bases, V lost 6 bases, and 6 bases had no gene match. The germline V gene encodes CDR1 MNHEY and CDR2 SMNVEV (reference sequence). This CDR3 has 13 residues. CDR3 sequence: CASRKTGGGGYTF. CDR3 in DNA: TGTGCCAGCAGAAAGACAGGGGGCGGCGGCTACACCTTC.

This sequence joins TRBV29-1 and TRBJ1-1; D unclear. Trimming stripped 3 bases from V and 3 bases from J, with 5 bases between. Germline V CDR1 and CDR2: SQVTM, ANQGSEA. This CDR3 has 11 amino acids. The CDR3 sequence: CSVDEDTEAFF. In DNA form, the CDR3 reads TGCAGCGTTGACGAGGACACTGAAGCTTTCTTT.

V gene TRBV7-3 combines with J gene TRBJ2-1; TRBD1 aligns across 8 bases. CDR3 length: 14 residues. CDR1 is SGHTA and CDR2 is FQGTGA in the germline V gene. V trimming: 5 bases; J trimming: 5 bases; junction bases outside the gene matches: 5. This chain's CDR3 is CASSIQGENNEQFF. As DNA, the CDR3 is TGTGCCAGCAGCATACAGGGGGAGAACAATGAGCAGTTCTTC.

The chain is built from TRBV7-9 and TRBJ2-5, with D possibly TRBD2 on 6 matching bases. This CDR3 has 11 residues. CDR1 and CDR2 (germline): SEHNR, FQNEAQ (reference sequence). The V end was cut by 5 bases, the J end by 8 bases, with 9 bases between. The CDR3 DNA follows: TGTGCCAGCAGCCCGGACTACACCCAGTACTTC. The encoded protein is CASSPDYTQYF.

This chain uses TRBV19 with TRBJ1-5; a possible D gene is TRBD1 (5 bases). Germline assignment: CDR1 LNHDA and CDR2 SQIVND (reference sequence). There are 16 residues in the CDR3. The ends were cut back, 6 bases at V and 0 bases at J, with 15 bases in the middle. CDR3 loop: CASSDSTVYSNQPQHF. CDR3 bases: TGTGCCAGTAGCGACTCGACAGTCTATAGCAATCAGCCCCAGCATTTT. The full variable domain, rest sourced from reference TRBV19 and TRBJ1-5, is DGGITQSPKYLFRKEGQNVTLSCEQNLNHDAMYWYRQDPGQGLRLIYYSQIVNDFQKGDIAEGYSVSREKKESFPLTVTSAQKNPTAFYLCASSDSTVYSNQPQHFGDGTRLSIL.

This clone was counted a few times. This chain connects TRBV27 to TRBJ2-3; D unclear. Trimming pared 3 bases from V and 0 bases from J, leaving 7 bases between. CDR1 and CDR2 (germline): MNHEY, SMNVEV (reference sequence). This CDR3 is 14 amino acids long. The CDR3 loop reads CASSFLFSTDTQYF. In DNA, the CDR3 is TGTGCCAGCAGTTTTCTCTTCAGCACAGATACGCAGTATTTT.

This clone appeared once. CDR3 residues: CASSTGTQETQYF. The CDR3 DNA reads as TGTGCCAGCAGCACGGGAACCCAAGAGACCCAGTACTTC. The V call is TRBV28, the J call TRBJ2-5, with D maybe TRBD2 (5 bases). The germline gives CDR1 MDHEN, CDR2 SYDVKM. Between the trimmed V and J ends, which lost 6 bases and 1 base, there was a span of 9 bases. The CDR3 has 13 amino acids.

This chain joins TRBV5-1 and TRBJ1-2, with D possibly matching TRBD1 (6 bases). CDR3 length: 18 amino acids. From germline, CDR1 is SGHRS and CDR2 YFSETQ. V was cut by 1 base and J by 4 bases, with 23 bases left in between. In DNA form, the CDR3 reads TGCGCCAGCAGCTTGAGGGGGGGACGACTGAAAGGGGGCTATGGCTACACCTTC. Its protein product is CASSLRGGRLKGGYGYTF. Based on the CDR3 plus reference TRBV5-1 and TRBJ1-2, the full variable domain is KAGVTQTPRYLIKTRGQQVTLSCSPISGHRSVSWYQQTPGQGLQFLFEYFSETQRNKGNFPGRFSGRQFSNSRSEMNVSTLELGDSALYLCASSLRGGRLKGGYGYTFGSGTRLTVV.

CDR3 sequence (DNA): TGTGCCAGCAGGCCGACAGGGTACGAGAGTGGCTACACCTTC. Translation: CASRPTGYESGYTF. The gene calls are TRBV27 and TRBJ1-2, with 7 bases lining up with TRBD1. The length of the CDR3 is 14 residues. The germline gives CDR1 MNHEY, CDR2 SMNVEV (reference sequence). J gave up 7 bases and V 6 bases, and 11 bases lay outside the gene matches.

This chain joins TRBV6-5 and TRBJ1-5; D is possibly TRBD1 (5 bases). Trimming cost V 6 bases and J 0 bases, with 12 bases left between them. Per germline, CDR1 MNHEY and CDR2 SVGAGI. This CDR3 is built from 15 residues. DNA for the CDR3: TGTGCCAGCAGACAGGACCGCCTTAGCAATCAGCCCCAGCATTTT. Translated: CASRQDRLSNQPQHF.

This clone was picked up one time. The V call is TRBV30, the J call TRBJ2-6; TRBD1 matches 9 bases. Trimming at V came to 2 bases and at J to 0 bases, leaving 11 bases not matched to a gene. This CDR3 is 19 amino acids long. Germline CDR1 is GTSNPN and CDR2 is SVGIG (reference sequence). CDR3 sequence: CAWSPPGTGPFSGANVLTF. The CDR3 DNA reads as TGTGCCTGGAGTCCCCCTGGGACAGGGCCTTTCTCTGGGGCCAACGTCCTGACTTTC.

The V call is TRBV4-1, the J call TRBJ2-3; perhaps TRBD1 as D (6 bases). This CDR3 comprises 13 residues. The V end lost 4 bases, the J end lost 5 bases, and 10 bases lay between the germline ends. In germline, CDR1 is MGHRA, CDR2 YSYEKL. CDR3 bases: TGCGCCAGCAGCCTACAGGGAGAAGATACGCAGTATTTT. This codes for CASSLQGEDTQYF.

Written as DNA, the CDR3 is TGTGCCAGCAGTTTGAACAGGGGACACGAGCAGTACTTC. Its translation: CASSLNRGHEQYF. J is TRBJ2-7 and V is TRBV27; 7 bases fit TRBD1. Germline trimming cut 3 bases from V and 5 bases from J; bases unmatched to any gene: 4. This CDR3 is built from 13 residues. The V gene's germline CDR1 is MNHEY and CDR2 SMNVEV (reference sequence).

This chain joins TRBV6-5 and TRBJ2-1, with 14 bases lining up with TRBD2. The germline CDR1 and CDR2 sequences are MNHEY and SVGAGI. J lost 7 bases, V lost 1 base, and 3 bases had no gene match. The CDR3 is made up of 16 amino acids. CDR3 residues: CASSYWGTSGGNEQFF. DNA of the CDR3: TGTGCCAGCAGTTACTGGGGGACTAGCGGGGGAAATGAGCAGTTCTTC.

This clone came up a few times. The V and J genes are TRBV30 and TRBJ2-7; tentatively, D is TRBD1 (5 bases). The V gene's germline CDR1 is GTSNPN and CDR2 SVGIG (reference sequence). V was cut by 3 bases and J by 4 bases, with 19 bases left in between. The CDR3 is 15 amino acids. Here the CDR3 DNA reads TGTGCCTGGAGCGCACGACAGACGTTTCCTTACGAGCAGTACTTC. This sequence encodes CAWSARQTFPYEQYF.